The present entry profiles one TCR beta chain with its context. This clonotype was seen repeatedly, ten times or more. Its antigen is still unknown. The input lacks base qualities; no much larger clone sits a single base away. Trimming takes 1 base from V and 6 bases from J, and the germline ends sit 18 bases apart. Looking up the germline V gene (reference sequence) yields CDR1 LGHDT and CDR2 YNNKEL. Inclusive of the bounding cysteine and phenylalanine, the CDR3 is 16 residues long. Just the 48-base CDR3 DNA is kept, in frame starting at base 1. The data were taken from a study of T cells in Graves' hyperthyroidism and ophthalmopathy (dated by TCRdb to about 2019). As for the study more broadly: Peripheral blood samples were taken at the time of initial diagnosis, prior to any treatment. Prospective prediction of ophthalmopathy was tested in an independent validation cohort consisting of 18 to 20 hyperthyroidism patients and some 16 patients who later progressed to ophthalmopathy. Thyroid tissue and blood T-cell repertoires from six or seven Graves' hyperthyroidism patients were also compared in the study. Once sampling was done, hyperthyroidism patients were given methimazole at a starting dose of 30 mg daily, whereas ophthalmopathy patients were given high-dose intravenous methylprednisolone. According to the paper, TCR Vbeta CDR3 sequencing was carried out on 135 peripheral blood samples, which came from 40 to 45 ophthalmopathy, roughly 75 hyperthyroidism and approximately 17 progressor patients. To identify TCR V-J signatures that set the groups apart, the researchers used a discovery cohort of 100 patients, made up of around 42 with Graves' ophthalmopathy and about 60 with stable Graves' hyperthyroidism. The 100 discovery patients were divided at random into training and test sets in a 7:3 ratio. Findings and caveats that apply to the study as a whole: In validation, the model predicted progression to ophthalmopathy with around 71% sensitivity and around 72% specificity, a median of approximately 6.5 months before onset. No statistical method was used to fix the sample size in advance, and group allocation was not hidden from the investigators. A model built on a 13 V-J signature distinguished ophthalmopathy from stable hyperthyroidism, reaching around 88% sensitivity and approximately 81% specificity in cross-validation and 80%/75% in testing. Most expanded thyroid clonotypes (frequency above 0.001) were also detected in blood, suggesting blood repertoires may reflect thyroid immune responses.

TCR beta CDR3 regions were amplified from RNA transcripts. For the first round of RT-PCR on the TCR CDR3, the HTBI primer set was used together with the Qiagen OneStep RT-PCR kit. Libraries were constructed in a second round of multiplex PCR, after which size selection and purification were carried out. Libraries were sequenced paired-end with 100 bp reads on an Illumina HiSeq2000. Per the source publication's procedure: Raw data were processed with SOAPnuke, discarding reads with adapters, uncalled bases, mean Phred below 15, or no exact constant-primer or identifier match. COPE v1.2.5 was used to merge high-quality paired reads, and clonotypes were defined as unique nucleotide sequences. MiTCR v1.1 was used to align clonotypes to the IMGT TRBV, TRBD and TRBJ reference segments. The analysis included only V-J combinations with a frequency above 0.0001, which together covered around 99% of the repertoires. A TCS score was defined as the ratio between F50 (clonal expansion) and ExV (chaos), using BLOSUM62-based TCRdist between CDR3 peptides within each V-J. Welch's t-statistics and random forest reduced 514 V-J features to 10 to 15, which were used in a naive Bayes classifier (R e1071). TCRdb applied fastp at Q25 and MiXCR to the public reads, then kept only in-frame beta chains. One record per CDR3 amino acid sequence lists the most common genes and DNA. The V and J calls and clone size are TCRdb's, not the authors'. This sample lists 500,000 to 650,000 distinct CDR3 sequences; approximately 17% were detected once. The ten largest clones take up 17% of the sample.

Ophthalmopathy patients had moderately to severely active disease, Clinical Activity Score of at least 3, NOSPECS grade of at least 4, and duration under 3 months. Any patient with an uncontrolled infection, another autoimmune disease, pregnancy or lactation was excluded. Diagnoses were based on clinical symptoms, serum thyroxine and TRAb, thyroid ultrasound and orbital computed tomography. PBMCs were isolated from approximately 10 ml of fresh peripheral blood by Ficoll-Paque density gradient centrifugation. Trizol reagent was used to extract total RNA, and RNA quality was then checked on an Agilent 2100 Bioanalyzer.

Sequencing was performed on blood. This TCR came from a woman aged 18-29 years with Graves' ophthalmopathy. The chain couples TRBV3-1 to TRBJ1-1, with TRBD1 tentatively as D gene (6 bases match). CDR3 reads: CASSQARTGYGSEAFF. The DNA is TGTGCCAGCAGCCAAGCCAGAACAGGGTATGGCTCTGAAGCTTTCTTT.